This TCR beta chain was sequenced in a study of blood T cell repertoires in COVID-19. Study-wide background: Recovered status in Cohort 3 required two negative PCRs, clearance, or symptom resolution.

As processed by the authors: Amplifying reference gene primers gave estimates of nucleated cell counts. TCRdb's table, derived via immunoSEQ multiplex PCR, lists solely in-frame clones and lacks some. The V and J calls and clone size are taken from that table; D and trimming were inferred from the DNA. The sample consists of roughly 150,000 clones, 79% of them appearing once. Participants were placed into cohorts based on the clinical history they reported. V lost 5 bases to trimming and J lost 2 bases, with 15 bases between them. This CDR3 is built from 15 residues. Germline lookup yields CDR1 SGHNT and CDR2 YENEEA.

The receptor comes from a woman aged 65 to 85 in a cohort exposed to, infected with or recovered from COVID-19 (not recorded which). This sequence joins TRBV11-3 and TRBJ1-2; D is possibly TRBD1 (6 bases). Material: PBMCs or T cells enriched from blood (not recorded which). The CDR3 nucleotides read TGTGCCAGCAGCCCAGCCCCAGGGGCCAACTATGGCTACACCTTC. It specifies CASSPAPGANYGYTF.